These T cell receptor beta chains were read from a single sample in a study of Graves' ophthalmopathy and Graves' hyperthyroidism. TCRdb fed the multiplex PCR reads into MiXCR, producing one record per CDR3 protein. Among 560,000 or so distinct CDR3 sequences listed, less than 45% were seen once. Material for sequencing was peripheral blood or thyroid tissue (not recorded which). These receptors were taken from an adult man with Graves' hyperthyroidism. The CDR3 runs from the conserved cysteine through the conserved F or W. Each record gives: J gene, V gene, CDR3 length, clone size, D gene, CDR3 DNA, CDR3 protein. The D gene is left open where the match is weak. Rows give clone size only sometimes, using once, few, many, or a class for an expanded clone.

TRBJ2-2 TRBV9 17 few TRBD2 TGTGCCAGCAGCGGGGAGGGGAAATTAGCGAACACCGGGGAGCTGTTTTTT CASSGEGKLANTGELFF
TRBJ1-1 TRBV24-1 15 . TRBD1 TGTGCCACCAGTGACGCCGGGACAGGGAACACTGAAGCTTTCTTT CATSDAGTGNTEAFF
TRBJ2-7 TRBV7-9 20 few . TGTGCCAGCAGCCCGAGGTCGGGGGTCGACGGAGAAAGAGAAATCCACGAGCAGTACTTC CASSPRSGVDGEREIHEQYF
TRBJ2-3 TRBV7-4 17 few TRBD1 TGTGCCAGCAGCTTAGTGTCCGGGACAGGGGCTGGAGATACGCAGTATTTT CASSLVSGTGAGDTQYF
TRBJ1-1 TRBV15 12 few . TGTGCCACCAGCAAAGAAAGGACTGAAGCTTTCTTT CATSKERTEAFF
TRBJ2-2 TRBV9 16 many . TGTGCCAGCAGCGTGAACCCAGGGGGGGACACCGGGGAGCTGTTTTTT CASSVNPGGDTGELFF
TRBJ1-2 TRBV7-3 13 . . TGTGCCAGCAGCACCGTCGGGTCCAATGGCTACACCTTC CASSTVGSNGYTF
TRBJ2-5 TRBV24-1 15 many . TGTGCCACCAGTCCAGGCCCGGAGGTCGGCGAGACCCAGTACTTC CATSPGPEVGETQYF
TRBJ1-1 TRBV6-6 12 . . TGTGCCAGCAGCTCAGGGAACACTGAAGCTCTCTTT CASSSGNTEALF
TRBJ1-2 TRBV2 12 many TRBD1 TGTGCCACCGGGGACAGGGTCTATGGCTACACCTTC CATGDRVYGYTF
TRBJ2-7 TRBV5-8 13 many . TGTGCCAGCAGCTTGGACAGGACGGGCGAGCAGTACTTC CASSLDRTGEQYF
TRBJ2-7 TRBV11-2 15 many TRBD1 TGTGCCAGCAGCGACTATCCAGGGGGCGGCATGAAGCAGTACTTC CASSDYPGGGMKQYF
TRBJ1-2 TRBV2 15 many . TGTGCCAGCAGTAAGATAGCAGCCCCTAACTATGGCTACACCTTC CASSKIAAPNYGYTF
TRBJ1-1 TRBV29-1 8 . . TGCAGCGCCTCCGGGCCGATCTTT CSASGPIF
TRBJ2-5 TRBV5-8 16 . . TGTGCCAGCACCCCGCCCGGACTGGAGGGACGGGAGACCCAGTACTTC CASTPPGLEGRETQYF
TRBJ2-5 TRBV20-1 16 many . TGCAGTGCTAGACCTCTCTACGGGGTGGGGTCGGAGACCCAGTACTTC CSARPLYGVGSETQYF
TRBJ2-5 TRBV20-1 16 . . TGCAGTGCTAGTGGTTTGAACACAGGGTCAGGGGAGACCCAGTACTTC CSASGLNTGSGETQYF
TRBJ2-7 TRBV5-1 12 many . TGTGCCAGCAGCTTAGAGAGGGGCGAGCAGTACTTC CASSLERGEQYF
TRBJ1-1 TRBV5-6 12 many . TGTGCCAGCAGACATGGACAGATTGAAGCTTTCTTT CASRHGQIEAFF
TRBJ1-5 TRBV19 16 few . TGTGCCAGTACGGCTGCTCGGGGCGTGGGCAATCAGCCCCAGCATTTT CASTAARGVGNQPQHF
TRBJ2-7 TRBV12-3/TRBV12-4 13 many . TGTGCCAGCGAGCTCACGGGGACGTACGAGCAGTACTTC CASELTGTYEQYF
TRBJ2-5 TRBV29-1 14 . TRBD1 TGCAGCGTCCGGGACAGGCGAACCCAAGAGACCCAGTACTTC CSVRDRRTQETQYF
TRBJ2-7 TRBV19 14 few . TGTGCCAGTAGTAAGCAGGATAGCTCCTACGAGCAGTACTTC CASSKQDSSYEQYF
TRBJ2-5 TRBV29-1 12 . . TGCAGCTCAAGTCTGCGTCAAGAGACCCAGTACTTC CSSSLRQETQYF
TRBJ1-2 TRBV24-1 13 many . TGTGCCACCAGTGATTTTGGGGCAGGTGGCTACACCTTC CATSDFGAGGYTF
TRBJ1-1 TRBV7-9 16 . TRBD1 TGTGCCAGCAGCTTAGCAGGGGGCTATGTAAACACTGAAGCTTTCTTT CASSLAGGYVNTEAFF